The rows below give T cell receptor beta chains drawn from one sample of a study of early T cells in non-severe SARS-CoV-2 infection. MiXCR, run by TCRdb on the 5' RACE reads, gives a single entry per CDR3 protein. The sample includes about 88,000 distinct CDR3 sequences, 14% to 15% of them seen just once. What was sequenced was whole blood. The receptors were gathered from an adult who was a healthcare worker with PCR-confirmed SARS-CoV-2 infection or an uninfected control (not recorded which). CDR3s include the opening cysteine and the closing phenylalanine or tryptophan. Each record gives: D gene, J gene, V gene, clone size, CDR3 DNA, CDR3 protein. The D gene is left open where the match is weak. Rows give clone size only sometimes, using once, few, many, or a class for an expanded clone.

D gene: .
J gene: TRBJ2-7
V gene: TRBV7-9
clone size: .
CDR3 DNA: TGTGCCAGCAGCTTAGACGTCAGTGCCTACGAGCAGTACTTC
CDR3 protein: CASSLDVSAYEQYF

D gene: TRBD1
J gene: TRBJ1-4
V gene: TRBV6-5
clone size: .
CDR3 DNA: TGTGCCAGCAGATACAGGGGTGCTAATGAAAAACTGTTTTTT
CDR3 protein: CASRYRGANEKLFF

D gene: TRBD1
J gene: TRBJ2-5
V gene: TRBV9
clone size: .
CDR3 DNA: TGTGCCAGCAGCGATGGGACAGGTGAAGAGACCCAGTACTTC
CDR3 protein: CASSDGTGEETQYF

D gene: TRBD2
J gene: TRBJ2-7
V gene: TRBV20-1
clone size: .
CDR3 DNA: TGCAGTGCTAGAGATCGTCTAGCGGGGACCTACGAGCAGTACTTC
CDR3 protein: CSARDRLAGTYEQYF

D gene: .
J gene: TRBJ2-3
V gene: TRBV7-6
clone size: few
CDR3 DNA: TGTGCCAGCAGCTTAGACAGAAACACAGATACGCAGTATTTT
CDR3 protein: CASSLDRNTDTQYF

D gene: .
J gene: TRBJ2-7
V gene: TRBV3-1
clone size: many
CDR3 DNA: TGTGCCAGCAGCTACGCCTACGAGCAGTACTTC
CDR3 protein: CASSYAYEQYF

D gene: .
J gene: TRBJ2-3
V gene: TRBV7-8
clone size: .
CDR3 DNA: TGTGCCAGCAGCTTCGGGAGCGGGTATTCGAGCACAGATACGCAGTATTTT
CDR3 protein: CASSFGSGYSSTDTQYF

D gene: .
J gene: TRBJ1-1
V gene: TRBV7-9
clone size: .
CDR3 DNA: TGTGCCAGCAGCTCGGAGCAGGGTGAGGTTACTGAAGCTTTCTTT
CDR3 protein: CASSSEQGEVTEAFF

D gene: .
J gene: TRBJ2-3
V gene: TRBV15
clone size: .
CDR3 DNA: TGTGCCACCAGCAGAGATAGCGACGATACGCAGTATTTT
CDR3 protein: CATSRDSDDTQYF

D gene: .
J gene: TRBJ1-1
V gene: TRBV7-2
clone size: .
CDR3 DNA: TGTGCCAGCAGCTTAGCCTGGAAAAACACTGAAGCTTTCTTT
CDR3 protein: CASSLAWKNTEAFF

D gene: .
J gene: TRBJ2-1
V gene: TRBV9
clone size: .
CDR3 DNA: TGTGCCAGCAGCGTAGTCGCGGCCAAGAGCTACAATGAGCAGTTCTTC
CDR3 protein: CASSVVAAKSYNEQFF

D gene: TRBD2
J gene: TRBJ2-3
V gene: TRBV29-1
clone size: .
CDR3 DNA: TGCAGCGTAGCCAGGACTAGCGGGAGTCGGACAGATACGCAGTATTTT
CDR3 protein: CSVARTSGSRTDTQYF

D gene: .
J gene: TRBJ2-2
V gene: TRBV4-2
clone size: many
CDR3 DNA: TGTGCCAGCAGCCAAGAATCCAGAAACACCGGGGAGCTGTTTTTT
CDR3 protein: CASSQESRNTGELFF

D gene: .
J gene: TRBJ2-1
V gene: TRBV28
clone size: few
CDR3 DNA: TGTGCCAGCAGTTTTAGGGGTGAGCAGTTCTTC
CDR3 protein: CASSFRGEQFF

D gene: .
J gene: TRBJ2-4
V gene: TRBV4-3
clone size: few
CDR3 DNA: TGCGCCAGCAGCCAATCTTCGGGCACCCGGTCAAACATTCAGTACTTC
CDR3 protein: CASSQSSGTRSNIQYF

D gene: .
J gene: TRBJ2-7
V gene: TRBV5-8
clone size: few
CDR3 DNA: TGTGCCAGCAGCTTCCGGGGACGGAGCTCCTACGAGCAGTACTTC
CDR3 protein: CASSFRGRSSYEQYF

D gene: .
J gene: TRBJ1-6
V gene: TRBV18
clone size: many
CDR3 DNA: TGTGCCAGCTCACCCAACGACGGCAGAAATTCACCCCTCCACTTT
CDR3 protein: CASSPNDGRNSPLHF

D gene: .
J gene: TRBJ2-7
V gene: TRBV19
clone size: .
CDR3 DNA: TGTGCCAGTAAGATGGAGGGGGCGAGGGAGCAGTACTTC
CDR3 protein: CASKMEGAREQYF

D gene: TRBD1
J gene: TRBJ1-2
V gene: TRBV28
clone size: .
CDR3 DNA: TGTGCCAGCAGCCTGTCAGGGGGCGGACGTGGCTACACCTTC
CDR3 protein: CASSLSGGGRGYTF

D gene: .
J gene: TRBJ2-3
V gene: TRBV3-1
clone size: .
CDR3 DNA: TGTGCCAGCGGACTTCTTGGGACAGATACGCAGTATTTT
CDR3 protein: CASGLLGTDTQYF

D gene: .
J gene: TRBJ2-7
V gene: TRBV20-1
clone size: few
CDR3 DNA: TGCAGTGCTAGAGATCCCAGGGAGTCCTACGAGCAGTACTTC
CDR3 protein: CSARDPRESYEQYF

D gene: .
J gene: TRBJ2-3
V gene: TRBV28
clone size: few
CDR3 DNA: TGTGCCAGCAGTTTGAGAAGCACAGATACGCAGTATTTT
CDR3 protein: CASSLRSTDTQYF

D gene: TRBD2
J gene: TRBJ2-1
V gene: TRBV11-2
clone size: few
CDR3 DNA: TGTGCCAGCAGCTTCCACGGGACTAACAATGAGCAGTTCTTC
CDR3 protein: CASSFHGTNNEQFF

D gene: TRBD2
J gene: TRBJ2-2
V gene: TRBV7-2
clone size: .
CDR3 DNA: TGTGCCAGCAGCCGAGGAGCTAGCGGGAAGGGGGAGCTGTTTTTT
CDR3 protein: CASSRGASGKGELFF

D gene: TRBD1
J gene: TRBJ2-1
V gene: TRBV27
clone size: .
CDR3 DNA: TGTGCCAGCAGTGCCGGGACAGGGCCCAAGGGCCGCTTGATGAGCTCCTACAATGAGCAGTTCTTC
CDR3 protein: CASSAGTGPKGRLMSSYNEQFF

D gene: TRBD1
J gene: TRBJ2-7
V gene: TRBV20-1
clone size: .
CDR3 DNA: TGCAGTGCTTCGGACAGGGGCTCCTACGAGCAGTACTTC
CDR3 protein: CSASDRGSYEQYF